Reported below is one T cell receptor beta chain. A TCRbeta library incorporating unique molecular identifiers was prepared. From the PCR reads, TCRdb called clonotypes with MiXCR, one entry per CDR3 protein. The sample carries 500,000 or so distinct CDR3 sequences, over 25% recorded once. The V and J ends lost 3 bases and 8 bases, in that order; junction bases with no gene match: 8. Per the germline V gene, CDR1 is KGHDR and CDR2 is SFDVKD. CDR3 length equals 14 residues. The sample belongs to a study of T-cell reconstitution after alpha-beta-depleted transplantation in children. The source was PBMCs from the stem cell graft donor, collected from the stem cell graft. This receptor was obtained from a human donor who donated a stem cell graft to a child with aplastic anemia. The V call is TRBV24-1, the J call TRBJ1-2; 7 bases are shared with TRBD1. The CDR3 sequence is CATSDRDSPSGYTF. The DNA for the CDR3 is TGTGCCACCAGTGATCGGGACAGTCCAAGCGGCTACACCTTC.